This is a list of T cell receptor beta chains from one sample in a study of cytomegalovirus exposure and HLA in healthy donors. Data came from immunoSEQ multiplex PCR; TCRdb stores just in-frame clones and leaves some out. The sample has about 140,000 clones, over 75% seen once; the top ten hold 1.2%. Sequenced material: PBMCs. The receptors were sampled from a female donor in good health and CMV-seronegative. The conserved cysteine and the conserved F or W are not part of the CDR3 here. Fields, in order: J gene, D gene, V gene, clone size, CDR3 protein. The D gene is left open where the match is weak. Rows give clone size only sometimes, using once, few, many, or a class for an expanded clone.

J gene: TRBJ2-5; D gene: TRBD2; V gene: TRBV5-4; clone size: NA; CDR3 protein: ASSLEREAETQY
J gene: TRBJ2-4; D gene: TRBD2; V gene: TRBV5-1; clone size: NA; CDR3 protein: ASAGTSGKNIQY
J gene: TRBJ1-2; D gene: NA; V gene: TRBV11-1; clone size: few; CDR3 protein: ASSADSGLTYGYT
J gene: TRBJ2-1; D gene: NA; V gene: TRBV4-1; clone size: NA; CDR3 protein: ASSHPGGSEQF
J gene: TRBJ2-5; D gene: NA; V gene: TRBV2; clone size: NA; CDR3 protein: ASSRVKVQETQY
J gene: TRBJ2-1; D gene: NA; V gene: TRBV27; clone size: NA; CDR3 protein: ASSWETGIGYNEQF
J gene: TRBJ2-5; D gene: NA; V gene: TRBV7-3; clone size: NA; CDR3 protein: ASSLSGRVGETQY
J gene: TRBJ2-1; D gene: NA; V gene: TRBV11-2; clone size: NA; CDR3 protein: ASSLSGGARDEQF
J gene: TRBJ1-2; D gene: TRBD1; V gene: TRBV6-5; clone size: NA; CDR3 protein: ASSRDRGHGYT
J gene: TRBJ2-2; D gene: NA; V gene: TRBV7-9; clone size: NA; CDR3 protein: ASSYPNRANTGELF
J gene: TRBJ2-6; D gene: NA; V gene: TRBV7-3; clone size: NA; CDR3 protein: ASSLKLGQGNSGANVLT
J gene: TRBJ2-7; D gene: TRBD1; V gene: TRBV6-5; clone size: NA; CDR3 protein: ASSYSATGTYEQY
J gene: TRBJ2-7; D gene: NA; V gene: TRBV4-1; clone size: NA; CDR3 protein: ASSQDRTDSYEQY
J gene: TRBJ2-3; D gene: TRBD1; V gene: TRBV14; clone size: NA; CDR3 protein: ASRQGGGGDTQY
J gene: TRBJ2-5; D gene: TRBD1; V gene: TRBV10-3; clone size: NA; CDR3 protein: ATLGQGAETQY
J gene: TRBJ2-2; D gene: NA; V gene: TRBV28; clone size: NA; CDR3 protein: ASSAGSLLTGELF
J gene: TRBJ2-3; D gene: NA; V gene: TRBV6-6; clone size: NA; CDR3 protein: ASSPTGAVDTQY